This TCR beta chain was documented in a study of post-analysis software for immune sequencing data (dated by TCRdb to 2014 to 2015). For context, the study as a whole: Relapsing-remitting, secondary progressive and progressive-relapsing multiple sclerosis were recorded as disease courses, and subtype annotation was lacking for some patients. The multiple sclerosis patient repertoires were compared with about a dozen previously published healthy control repertoires from donors aged roughly 6 to 25 years. A subset of samples was prepared in parallel using single-end sample barcoding, then pooled and co-amplified after Illumina adapter ligation.

To demonstrate the VDJtools post-analysis software, TCR beta repertoires were profiled from the peripheral blood of about 13 young patients with multiple sclerosis. The multiple sclerosis patients were children and adolescents between roughly 6 and 16 years of age. CDR1 and CDR2, looked up from the germline V gene, are LGHNA and YSLEER. V is reduced by 0 bases and J by 4 bases, leaving a spacing of 6 bases between them. The cysteine opens and the phenylalanine closes a CDR3 of 13 amino acids. Only the CDR3 DNA stays, 39 bases, in frame from base 1. The research as a whole found: The control group was slightly older than the multiple sclerosis patient group. Direct clustering with F measure showed strong co-clustering of samples prepared in the same batch, prompting a batch-effect correction. Significantly lower normalized Chao1 diversity was found in multiple sclerosis patients than in controls, suggesting substantial peripheral T-cell clonal expansion. Significantly higher frequencies in patients than in controls were found for roughly 5 TRBV segments, including TRBV5-6, TRBV5-1 and TRBV20-1.

Libraries were prepared through PCR. The listed sequencing device is Illumina HiSeq 2500. Unique molecular identifiers were incorporated into TCR beta cDNA libraries to reduce PCR and sequencing biases. Per 1 to 10 million input T cells, 500,000 or so cDNA molecules were obtained, such that each molecule approximated one T cell. Patient libraries were prepared and sequenced with the same protocol used for the earlier healthy control dataset. Samples belonging to the same batch were prepared together, multiplexed and sequenced on a shared HiSeq lane. The paper's data handling went like this. MIGEC handled the raw barcoded reads, throwing out single-read molecular identifier groups before consensus assembly and CDR3 extraction. Clonotype tables were post-analysed with VDJtools, normalizing diversity by down-sampling all datasets to the smallest sample size. In repertoire overlap clustering, CDR3 amino acid sequences, but not nucleotide sequences, were matched to correct batch-related cross-sample contamination. TCRdb applied fastp at Q25 and MiXCR to the public reads, then kept only in-frame beta chains. Rows with a matching CDR3 protein are joined into one entry that keeps the most common DNA and genes. TCRdb's processing, not the study's, gives the V and J calls here. This sample gives roughly 730,000 distinct CDR3 sequences in total; 30% of them show up just once. Roughly 0.54% of the sample lies in the top ten.

This clonotype occurred many times. Which antigen it targets is not known. Per-base qualities were not stored, and no clone one base away is much larger. Sequencing was done on a sample of blood. Recombination joined TRBV4-3 with TRBJ1-1; the D gene remains uncertain. The sequence was collected from a girl under 18 with multiple sclerosis. The CDR3 is CASSQEGSTEAFF. The DNA sequence is as follows: TGCGCCAGCAGCCAAGAGGGAAGCACTGAAGCTTTCTTT.